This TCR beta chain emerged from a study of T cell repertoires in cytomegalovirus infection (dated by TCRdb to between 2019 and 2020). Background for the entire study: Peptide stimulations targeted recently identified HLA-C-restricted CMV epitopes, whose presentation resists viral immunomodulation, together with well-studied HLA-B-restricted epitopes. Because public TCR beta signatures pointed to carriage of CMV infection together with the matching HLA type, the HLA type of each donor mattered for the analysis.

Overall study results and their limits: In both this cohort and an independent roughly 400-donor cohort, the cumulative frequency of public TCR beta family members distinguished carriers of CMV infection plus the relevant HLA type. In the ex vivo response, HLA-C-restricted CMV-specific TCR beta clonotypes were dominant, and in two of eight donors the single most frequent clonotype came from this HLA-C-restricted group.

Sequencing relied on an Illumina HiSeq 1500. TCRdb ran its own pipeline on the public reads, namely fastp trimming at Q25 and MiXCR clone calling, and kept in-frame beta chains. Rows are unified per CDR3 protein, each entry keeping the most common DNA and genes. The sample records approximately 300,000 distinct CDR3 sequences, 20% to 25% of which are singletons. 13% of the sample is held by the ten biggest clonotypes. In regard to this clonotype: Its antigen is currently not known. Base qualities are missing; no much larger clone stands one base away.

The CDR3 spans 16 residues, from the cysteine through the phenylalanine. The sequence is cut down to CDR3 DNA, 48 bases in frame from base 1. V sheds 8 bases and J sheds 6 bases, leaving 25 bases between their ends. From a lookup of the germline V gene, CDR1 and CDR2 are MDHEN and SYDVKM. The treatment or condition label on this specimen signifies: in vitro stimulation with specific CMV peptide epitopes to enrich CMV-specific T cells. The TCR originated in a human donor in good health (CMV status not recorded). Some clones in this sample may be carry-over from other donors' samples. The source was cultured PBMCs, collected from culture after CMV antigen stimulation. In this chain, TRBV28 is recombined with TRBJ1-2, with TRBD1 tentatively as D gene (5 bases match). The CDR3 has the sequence CASRTRGQAGRDGYTF. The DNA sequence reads TGTGCCAGCCGCACCCGGGGCCAAGCAGGACGCGATGGCTACACCTTC.